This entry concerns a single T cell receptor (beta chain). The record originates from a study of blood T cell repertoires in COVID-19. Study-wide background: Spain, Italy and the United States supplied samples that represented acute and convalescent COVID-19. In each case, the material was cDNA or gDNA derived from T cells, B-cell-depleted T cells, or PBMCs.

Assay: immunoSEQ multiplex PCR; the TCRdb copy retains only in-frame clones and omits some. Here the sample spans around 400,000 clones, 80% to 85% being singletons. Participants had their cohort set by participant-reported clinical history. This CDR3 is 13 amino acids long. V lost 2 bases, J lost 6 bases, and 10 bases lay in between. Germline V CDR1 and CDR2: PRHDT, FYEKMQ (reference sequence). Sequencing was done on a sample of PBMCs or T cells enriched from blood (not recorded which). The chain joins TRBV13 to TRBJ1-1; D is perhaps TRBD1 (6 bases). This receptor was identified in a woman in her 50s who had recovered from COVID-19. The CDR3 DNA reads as TGTGCCAGCAGCTTATTTCAGGGGTCTGAAGCTTTCTTT. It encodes CASSLFQGSEAFF.